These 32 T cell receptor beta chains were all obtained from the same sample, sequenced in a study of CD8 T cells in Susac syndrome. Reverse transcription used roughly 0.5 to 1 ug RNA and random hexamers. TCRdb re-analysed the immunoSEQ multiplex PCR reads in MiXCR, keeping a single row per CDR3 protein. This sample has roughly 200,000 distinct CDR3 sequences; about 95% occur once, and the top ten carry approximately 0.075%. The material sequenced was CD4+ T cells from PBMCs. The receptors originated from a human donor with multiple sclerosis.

The CDR3 DNA reads TGTGCCAACTCCTACGGGCCTAACTATGGCTACACCTTC. Translating it yields CANSYGPNYGYTF. V gene TRBV7-9 combines with J gene TRBJ1-2; D not certain. CDR3 length: 13 amino acids. Germline assignment: CDR1 SEHNR and CDR2 FQNEAQ (reference sequence). The V and J ends lost 10 bases and 0 bases respectively, with 12 bases between them.

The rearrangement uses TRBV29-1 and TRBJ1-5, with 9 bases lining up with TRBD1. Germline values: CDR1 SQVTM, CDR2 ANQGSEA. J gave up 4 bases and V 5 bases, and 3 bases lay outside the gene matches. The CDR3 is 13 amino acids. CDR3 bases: TGCAGCGTTCAGACAGGGGGGAATCAGCCCCAGCATTTT. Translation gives CSVQTGGNQPQHF.

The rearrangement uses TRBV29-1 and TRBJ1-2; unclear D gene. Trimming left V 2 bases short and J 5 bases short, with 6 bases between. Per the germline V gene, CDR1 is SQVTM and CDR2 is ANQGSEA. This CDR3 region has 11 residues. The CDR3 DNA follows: TGCAGCGTTGAATCGGGATATGGCTACACCTTC. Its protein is CSVESGYGYTF. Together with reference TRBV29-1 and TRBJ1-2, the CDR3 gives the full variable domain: SAVISQKPSRDICQRGTSLTIQCQVDSQVTMMFWYRQQPGQSLTLIATANQGSEATYESGFVIDKFPISRPNLTFSTLTVSNMSPEDSSIYLCSVESGYGYTFGSGTRLTVV.

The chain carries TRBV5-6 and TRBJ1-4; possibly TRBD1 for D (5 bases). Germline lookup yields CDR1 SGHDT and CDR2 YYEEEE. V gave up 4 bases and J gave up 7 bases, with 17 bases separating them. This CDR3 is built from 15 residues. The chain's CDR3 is CASSVGHQRSEKLFF. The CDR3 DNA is TGTGCCAGCAGCGTAGGACACCAAAGGAGTGAAAAACTGTTTTTT.

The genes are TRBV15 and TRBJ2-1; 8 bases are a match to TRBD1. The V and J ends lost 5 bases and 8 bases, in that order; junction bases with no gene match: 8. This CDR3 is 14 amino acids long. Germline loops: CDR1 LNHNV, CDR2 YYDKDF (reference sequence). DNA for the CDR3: TGTGCCACCAGCGCGCGACAGGGGTTACATGAGCAGTTCTTC. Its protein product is CATSARQGLHEQFF.

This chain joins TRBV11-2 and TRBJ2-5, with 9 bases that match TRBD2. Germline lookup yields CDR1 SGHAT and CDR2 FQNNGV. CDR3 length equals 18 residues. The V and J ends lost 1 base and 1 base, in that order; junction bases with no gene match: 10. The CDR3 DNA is TGTGCCAGCAGCTTAGCTAGCGGGGCGCAAGTTATCCAAGAGACCCAGTACTTC. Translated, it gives CASSLASGAQVIQETQYF.

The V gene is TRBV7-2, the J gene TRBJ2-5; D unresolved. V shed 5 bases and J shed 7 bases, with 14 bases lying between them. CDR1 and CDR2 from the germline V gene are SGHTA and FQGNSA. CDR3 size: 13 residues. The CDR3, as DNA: TGTGCCAGCAGCCCCGCCCCGACCGGGACCCAGTACTTC. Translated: CASSPAPTGTQYF.

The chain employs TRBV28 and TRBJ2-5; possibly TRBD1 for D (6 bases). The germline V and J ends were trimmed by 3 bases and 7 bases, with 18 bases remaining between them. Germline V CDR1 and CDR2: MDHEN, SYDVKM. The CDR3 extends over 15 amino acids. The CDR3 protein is CASSFGGYGYRTQYF. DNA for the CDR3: TGTGCCAGCAGTTTTGGGGGCTATGGATATCGGACCCAGTACTTC.

Here the CDR3 reads CASSPGWGARYEQYF. The CDR3 DNA follows: TGTGCCAGCAGCCCAGGGTGGGGGGCGCGCTACGAGCAGTACTTC. V is TRBV7-9 and J is TRBJ2-7; either TRBD1 or TRBD2 may supply D (6 bases each). Germline V gene data show CDR1 as SEHNR and CDR2 as FQNEAQ (reference sequence). With 5 bases removed from V and 3 bases from J, the gap between germline ends came to 17 bases. CDR3 length equals 15 residues.

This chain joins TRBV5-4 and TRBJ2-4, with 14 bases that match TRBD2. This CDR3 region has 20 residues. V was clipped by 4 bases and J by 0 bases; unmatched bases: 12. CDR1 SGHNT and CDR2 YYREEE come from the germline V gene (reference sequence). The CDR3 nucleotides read TGTGCCAGCAGCCTGCAGCTGGGACTAGCGGGGGACCTAGCCAAAAACATTCAGTACTTC. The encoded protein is CASSLQLGLAGDLAKNIQYF. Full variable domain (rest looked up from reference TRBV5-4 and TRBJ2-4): ETGVTQSPTHLIKTRGQQVTLRCSSQSGHNTVSWYQQALGQGPQFIFQYYREEENGRGNFPPRFSGLQFPNYSSELNVNALELDDSALYLCASSLQLGLAGDLAKNIQYFGAGTRLSVL.

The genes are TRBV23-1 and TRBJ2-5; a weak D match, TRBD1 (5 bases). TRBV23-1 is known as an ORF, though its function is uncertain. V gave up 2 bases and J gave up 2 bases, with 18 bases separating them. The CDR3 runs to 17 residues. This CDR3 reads CASSQHARQGLQETQYF. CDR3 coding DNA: TGCGCCAGCAGTCAACACGCTCGGCAGGGATTACAAGAGACCCAGTACTTC.

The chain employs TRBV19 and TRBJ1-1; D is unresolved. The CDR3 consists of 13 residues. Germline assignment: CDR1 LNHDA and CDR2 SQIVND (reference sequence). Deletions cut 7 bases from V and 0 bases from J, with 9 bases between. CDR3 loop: CASKGRMNTEAFF. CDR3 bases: TGTGCCAGTAAGGGCAGGATGAACACTGAAGCTTTCTTT.

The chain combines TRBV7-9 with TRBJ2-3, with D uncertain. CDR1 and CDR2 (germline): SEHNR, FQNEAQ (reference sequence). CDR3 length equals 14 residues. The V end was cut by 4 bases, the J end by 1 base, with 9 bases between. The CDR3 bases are TGTGCCAGCAGCTCGCGGAAACGCACAGATACGCAGTATTTT. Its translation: CASSSRKRTDTQYF.

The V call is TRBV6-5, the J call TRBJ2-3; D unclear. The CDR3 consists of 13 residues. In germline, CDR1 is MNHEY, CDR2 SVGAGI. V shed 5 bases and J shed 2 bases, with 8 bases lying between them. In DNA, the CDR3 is TGTGCCAGCAGTACCCCACCCACAGATACGCAGTATTTT. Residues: CASSTPPTDTQYF.

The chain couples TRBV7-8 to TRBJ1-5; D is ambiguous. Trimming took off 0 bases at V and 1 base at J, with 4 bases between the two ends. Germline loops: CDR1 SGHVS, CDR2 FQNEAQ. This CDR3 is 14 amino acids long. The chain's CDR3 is CASSLAQSNQPQHF. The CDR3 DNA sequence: TGTGCCAGCAGCTTAGCGCAGAGCAATCAGCCCCAGCATTTT.

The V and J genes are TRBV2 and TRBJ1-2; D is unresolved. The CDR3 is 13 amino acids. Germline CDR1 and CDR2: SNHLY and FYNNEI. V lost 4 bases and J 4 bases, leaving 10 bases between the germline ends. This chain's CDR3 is CASSGPVGYGYTF. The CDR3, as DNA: TGTGCCAGCAGTGGACCGGTAGGCTATGGCTACACCTTC.

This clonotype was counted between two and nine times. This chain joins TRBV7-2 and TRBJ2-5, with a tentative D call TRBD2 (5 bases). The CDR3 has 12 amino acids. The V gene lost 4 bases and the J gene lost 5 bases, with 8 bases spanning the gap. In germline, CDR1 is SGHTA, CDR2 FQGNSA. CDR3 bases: TGTGCCAGCAGCTGGGAGATGGAGACCCAGTACTTC. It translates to CASSWEMETQYF.

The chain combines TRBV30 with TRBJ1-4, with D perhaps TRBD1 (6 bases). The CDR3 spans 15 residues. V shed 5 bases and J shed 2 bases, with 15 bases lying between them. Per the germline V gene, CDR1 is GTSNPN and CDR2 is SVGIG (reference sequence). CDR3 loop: CAWSRGEGTNEKLFF. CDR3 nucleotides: TGTGCCTGGTCCAGGGGTGAGGGCACTAATGAAAAACTGTTTTTT.

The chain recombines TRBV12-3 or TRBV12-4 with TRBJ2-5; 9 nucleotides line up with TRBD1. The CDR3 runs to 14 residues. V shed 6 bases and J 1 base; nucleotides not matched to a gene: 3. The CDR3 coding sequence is TGTGCCAGCAGCCCGACAGGGGGCCAAGAGACCCAGTACTTC. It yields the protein CASSPTGGQETQYF.

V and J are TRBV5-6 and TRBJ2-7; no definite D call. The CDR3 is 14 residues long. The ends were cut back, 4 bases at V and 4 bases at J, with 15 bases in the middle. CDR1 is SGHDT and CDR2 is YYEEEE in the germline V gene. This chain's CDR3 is CASSHSPTNYEQYV. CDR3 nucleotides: TGTGCCAGCAGCCATTCGCCCACGAATTACGAGCAGTACGTC.

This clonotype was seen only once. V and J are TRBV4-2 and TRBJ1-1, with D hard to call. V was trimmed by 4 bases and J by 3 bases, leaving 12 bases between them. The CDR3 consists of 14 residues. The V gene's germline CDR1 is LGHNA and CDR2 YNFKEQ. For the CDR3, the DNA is TGTGCCAGCAGCCCCGAAATGATGGACACTGAAGCTTTCTTT. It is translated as CASSPEMMDTEAFF.

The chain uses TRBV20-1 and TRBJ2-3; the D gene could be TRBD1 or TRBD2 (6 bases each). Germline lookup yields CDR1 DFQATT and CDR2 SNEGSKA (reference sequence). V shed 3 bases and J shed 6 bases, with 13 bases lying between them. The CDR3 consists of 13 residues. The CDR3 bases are TGCAGTGCTAGGAAGGGGGGCCGCGATACGCAGTATTTT. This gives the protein CSARKGGRDTQYF.

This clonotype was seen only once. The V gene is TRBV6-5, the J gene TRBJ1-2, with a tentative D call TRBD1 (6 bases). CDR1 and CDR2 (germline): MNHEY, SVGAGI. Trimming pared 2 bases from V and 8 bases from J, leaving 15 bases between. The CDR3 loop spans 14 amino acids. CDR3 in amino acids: CASSYLDRLGGYTF. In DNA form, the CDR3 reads TGTGCCAGCAGTTACCTGGACAGACTTGGAGGCTACACCTTC.

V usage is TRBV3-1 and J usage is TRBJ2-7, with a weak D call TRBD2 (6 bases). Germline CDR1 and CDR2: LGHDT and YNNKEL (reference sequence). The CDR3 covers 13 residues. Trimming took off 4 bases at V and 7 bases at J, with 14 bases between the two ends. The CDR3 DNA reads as TGTGCCAGCAGCCCCGGGACTCCTCGGGAGCAGTACTTC. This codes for CASSPGTPREQYF.

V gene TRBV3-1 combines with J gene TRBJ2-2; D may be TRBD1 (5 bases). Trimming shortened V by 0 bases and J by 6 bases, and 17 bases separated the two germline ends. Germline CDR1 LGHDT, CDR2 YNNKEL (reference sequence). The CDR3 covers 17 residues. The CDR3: CASSQEWGRMGPGELFF. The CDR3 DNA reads TGTGCCAGCAGCCAAGAATGGGGCAGAATGGGCCCCGGGGAGCTGTTTTTT. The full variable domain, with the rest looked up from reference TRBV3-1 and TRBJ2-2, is DTAVSQTPKYLVTQMGNDKSIKCEQNLGHDTMYWYKQDSKKFLKIMFSYNNKELIINETVPNRFSPKSPDKAHLNLHINSLELGDSAVYFCASSQEWGRMGPGELFFGEGSRLTVL.

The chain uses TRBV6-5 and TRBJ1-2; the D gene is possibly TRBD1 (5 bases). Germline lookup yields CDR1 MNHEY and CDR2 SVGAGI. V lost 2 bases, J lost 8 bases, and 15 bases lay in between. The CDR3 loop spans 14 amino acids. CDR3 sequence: CASSYRRDGGGYTF. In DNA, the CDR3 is TGTGCCAGCAGTTACAGGAGGGACGGCGGAGGCTACACCTTC.

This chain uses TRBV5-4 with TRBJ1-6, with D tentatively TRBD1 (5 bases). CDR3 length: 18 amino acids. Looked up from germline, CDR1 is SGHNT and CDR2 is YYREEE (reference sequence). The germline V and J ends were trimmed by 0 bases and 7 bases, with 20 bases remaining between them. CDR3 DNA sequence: TGTGCCAGCAGCTTGGCAGTGAGGGCCTCAGGGTCGAATTCACCCCTCCACTTT. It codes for CASSLAVRASGSNSPLHF.

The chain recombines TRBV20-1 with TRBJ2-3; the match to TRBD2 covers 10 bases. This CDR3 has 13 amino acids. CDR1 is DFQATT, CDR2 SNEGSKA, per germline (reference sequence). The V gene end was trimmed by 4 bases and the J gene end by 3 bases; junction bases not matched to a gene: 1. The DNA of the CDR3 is TGCAGTGCTAAGACTAGCGGGACAGATACGCAGTATTTT. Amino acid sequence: CSAKTSGTDTQYF.

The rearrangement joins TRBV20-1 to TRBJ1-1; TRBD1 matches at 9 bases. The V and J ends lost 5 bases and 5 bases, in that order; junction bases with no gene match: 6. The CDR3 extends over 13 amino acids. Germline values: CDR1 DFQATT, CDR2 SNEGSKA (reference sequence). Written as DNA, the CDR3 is TGCAGTGCTCTACAGGGGGCGGATACTGAAGCTTTCTTT. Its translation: CSALQGADTEAFF.

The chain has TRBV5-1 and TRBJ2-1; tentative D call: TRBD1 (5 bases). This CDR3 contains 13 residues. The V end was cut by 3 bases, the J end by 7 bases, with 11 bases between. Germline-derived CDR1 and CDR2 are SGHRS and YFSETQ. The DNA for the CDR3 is TGCGCCAGCAGCTCGGCCAGGACAAATGAGCAGTTCTTC. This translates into CASSSARTNEQFF.

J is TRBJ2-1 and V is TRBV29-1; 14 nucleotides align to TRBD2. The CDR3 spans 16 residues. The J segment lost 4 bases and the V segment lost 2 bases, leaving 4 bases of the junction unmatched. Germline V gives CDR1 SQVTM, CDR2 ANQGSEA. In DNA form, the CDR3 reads TGCAGCGTTGAAACAGGACTAGCGGGGGGTTACAATGAGCAGTTCTTC. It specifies CSVETGLAGGYNEQFF.

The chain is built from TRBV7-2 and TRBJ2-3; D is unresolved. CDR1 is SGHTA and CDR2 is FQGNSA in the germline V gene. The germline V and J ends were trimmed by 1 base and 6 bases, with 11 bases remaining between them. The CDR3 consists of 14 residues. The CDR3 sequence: CASSLGLPPDTQYF. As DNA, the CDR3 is TGTGCCAGCAGCTTAGGCCTACCACCGGATACGCAGTATTTT.